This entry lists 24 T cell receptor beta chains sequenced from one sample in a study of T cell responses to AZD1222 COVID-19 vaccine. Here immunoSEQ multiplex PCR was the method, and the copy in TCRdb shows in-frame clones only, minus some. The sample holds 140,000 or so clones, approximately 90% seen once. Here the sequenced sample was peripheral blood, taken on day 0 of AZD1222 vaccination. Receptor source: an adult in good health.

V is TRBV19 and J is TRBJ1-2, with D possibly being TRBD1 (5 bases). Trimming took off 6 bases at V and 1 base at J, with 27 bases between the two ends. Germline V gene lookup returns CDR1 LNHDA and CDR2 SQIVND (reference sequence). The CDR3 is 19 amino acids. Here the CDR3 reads CASSTDRPGPSAHNYGYTF. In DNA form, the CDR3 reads TGTGCCAGTAGCACCGACAGACCCGGGCCCTCGGCTCATAACTATGGCTACACCTTC.

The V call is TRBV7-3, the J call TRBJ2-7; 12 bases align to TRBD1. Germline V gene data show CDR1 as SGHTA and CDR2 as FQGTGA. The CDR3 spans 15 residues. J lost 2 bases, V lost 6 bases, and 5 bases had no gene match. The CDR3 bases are TGTGCCAGCAGGTCCGGGACAGGGGGCCCCTACGAGCAGTACTTC. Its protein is CASRSGTGGPYEQYF.

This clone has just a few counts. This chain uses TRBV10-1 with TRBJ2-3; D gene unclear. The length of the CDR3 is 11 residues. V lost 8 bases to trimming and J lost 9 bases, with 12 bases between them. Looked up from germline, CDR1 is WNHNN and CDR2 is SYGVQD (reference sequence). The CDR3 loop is CASAAPNTQYF. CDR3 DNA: TGCGCCAGCGCAGCCCCCAACACGCAGTATTTT.

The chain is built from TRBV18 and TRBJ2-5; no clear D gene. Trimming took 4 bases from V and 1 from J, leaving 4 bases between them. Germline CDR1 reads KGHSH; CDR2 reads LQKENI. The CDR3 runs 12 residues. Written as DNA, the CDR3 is TGTGCCAGCTCACGGACCCAAGAGACCCAGTACTTC. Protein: CASSRTQETQYF.

Here the CDR3 DNA reads TGCGCCAGCAGCTTGGTCGCAGACGGAGTTACGCCCCAGCATTTT. Translated, it gives CASSLVADGVTPQHF. The V gene is TRBV5-1, the J gene TRBJ1-5; no clear D gene. V dropped 0 bases and J dropped 9 bases, with 16 bases sitting between them. The CDR3 contains 15 residues. Germline V CDR1 and CDR2: SGHRS, YFSETQ.

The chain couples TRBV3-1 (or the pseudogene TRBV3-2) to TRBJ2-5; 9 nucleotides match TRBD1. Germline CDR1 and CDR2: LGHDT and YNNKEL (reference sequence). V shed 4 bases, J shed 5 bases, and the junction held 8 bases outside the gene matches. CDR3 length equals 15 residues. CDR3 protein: CASSPPQGTGETQYF. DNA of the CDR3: TGTGCCAGCAGCCCCCCACAGGGGACAGGGGAGACCCAGTACTTC.

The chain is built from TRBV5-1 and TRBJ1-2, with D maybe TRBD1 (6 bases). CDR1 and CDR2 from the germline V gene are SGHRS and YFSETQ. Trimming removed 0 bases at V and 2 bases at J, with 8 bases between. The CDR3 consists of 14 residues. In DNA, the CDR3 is TGCGCCAGCAGCTTGGGACAGGACAACTATGGCTACACCTTC. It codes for CASSLGQDNYGYTF.

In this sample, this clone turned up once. CDR3 sequence (DNA): TGTGCCAGCAGTTACGGGACAGGGGGTGAAAAACTGTTTTTT. Translating gives CASSYGTGGEKLFF. The V call is TRBV6-2 or TRBV6-3, the J call TRBJ1-4; TRBD1 agrees at 11 bases. The V and J ends lost 2 bases and 7 bases, in that order; junction bases with no gene match: 0. Germline V gene data show CDR1 as MNHEY and CDR2 as SVGEGT. This CDR3 is 14 amino acids long.

The CDR3 loop is CASSYSLVRTNQPQHF. CDR3 bases: TGTGCCAGCAGTTACTCGCTTGTCAGGACTAATCAGCCCCAGCATTTT. The chain carries TRBV6-2 or TRBV6-3 and TRBJ1-5; D gene uncertain. Trimming removed 0 bases at V and 4 bases at J, with 13 bases between. Per germline, CDR1 MNHEY and CDR2 SVGEGT. The CDR3 length is 16 residues.

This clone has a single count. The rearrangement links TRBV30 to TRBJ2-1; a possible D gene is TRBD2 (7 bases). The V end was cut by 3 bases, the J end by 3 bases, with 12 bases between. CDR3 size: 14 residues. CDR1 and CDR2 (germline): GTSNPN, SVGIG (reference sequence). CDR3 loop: CAWRGGAYYNEQFF. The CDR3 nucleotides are TGTGCCTGGAGGGGGGGGGCCTACTACAATGAGCAGTTCTTC. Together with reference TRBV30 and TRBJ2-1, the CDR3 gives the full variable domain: SQTIHQWPATLVQPVGSPLSLECTVEGTSNPNLYWYRQAAGRGLQLLFYSVGIGQISSEVPQNLSASRPQDRQFILSSKKLLLSDSGFYLCAWRGGAYYNEQFFGPGTRLTVL.

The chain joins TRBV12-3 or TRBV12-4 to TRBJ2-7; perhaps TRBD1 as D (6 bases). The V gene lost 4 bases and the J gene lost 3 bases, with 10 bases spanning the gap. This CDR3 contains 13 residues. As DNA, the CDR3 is TGTGCCAGCAGTTACAGGGTCAACTACGAGCAGTACTTC. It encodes CASSYRVNYEQYF.

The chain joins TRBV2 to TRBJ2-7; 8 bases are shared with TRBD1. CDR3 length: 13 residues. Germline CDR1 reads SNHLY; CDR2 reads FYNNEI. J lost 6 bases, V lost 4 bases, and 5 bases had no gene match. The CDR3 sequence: CASSADRDGEQYF. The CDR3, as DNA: TGTGCCAGCAGTGCGGACAGGGACGGCGAGCAGTACTTC.

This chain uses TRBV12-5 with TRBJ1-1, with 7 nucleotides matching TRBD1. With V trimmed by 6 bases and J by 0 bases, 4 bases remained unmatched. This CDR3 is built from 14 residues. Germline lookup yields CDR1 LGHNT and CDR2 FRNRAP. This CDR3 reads CASGGDSLNTEAFF. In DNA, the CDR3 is TGTGCTAGTGGCGGGGACAGTCTGAACACTGAAGCTTTCTTT.

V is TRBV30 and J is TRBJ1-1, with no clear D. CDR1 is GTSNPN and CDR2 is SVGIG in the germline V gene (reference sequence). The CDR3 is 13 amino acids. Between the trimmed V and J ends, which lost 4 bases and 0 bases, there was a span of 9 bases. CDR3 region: CAWNQVLNTEAFF. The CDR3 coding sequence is TGTGCCTGGAACCAGGTACTGAACACTGAAGCTTTCTTT. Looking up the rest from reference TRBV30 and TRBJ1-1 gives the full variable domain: SQTIHQWPATLVQPVGSPLSLECTVEGTSNPNLYWYRQAAGRGLQLLFYSVGIGQISSEVPQNLSASRPQDRQFILSSKKLLLSDSGFYLCAWNQVLNTEAFFGQGTRLTVV.

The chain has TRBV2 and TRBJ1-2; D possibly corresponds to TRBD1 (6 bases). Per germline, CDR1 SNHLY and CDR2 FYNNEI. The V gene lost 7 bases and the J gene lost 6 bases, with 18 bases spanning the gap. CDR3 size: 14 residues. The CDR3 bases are TGTGCCAGCAAGCAACAGGGTTCGGGTCATGGCTACACCTTC. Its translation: CASKQQGSGHGYTF.

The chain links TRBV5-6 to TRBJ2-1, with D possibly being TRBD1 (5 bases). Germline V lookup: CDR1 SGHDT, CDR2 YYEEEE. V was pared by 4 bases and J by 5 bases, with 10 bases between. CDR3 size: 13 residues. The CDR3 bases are TGTGCCAGCAGCCCTGGGGCGAACAATGAGCAGTTCTTC. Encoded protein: CASSPGANNEQFF.

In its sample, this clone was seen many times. For the CDR3, the DNA is TGTGCCTGGAGTGAGGTGGGGCCCCTCGAGCAGTACTTC. Its translation: CAWSEVGPLEQYF. This chain links TRBV30 with TRBJ2-7; D perhaps matches TRBD1 (5 bases). The CDR3 is 13 amino acids. V lost 1 base to trimming and J lost 6 bases, with 13 bases between them. Germline loops: CDR1 GTSNPN, CDR2 SVGIG (reference sequence).

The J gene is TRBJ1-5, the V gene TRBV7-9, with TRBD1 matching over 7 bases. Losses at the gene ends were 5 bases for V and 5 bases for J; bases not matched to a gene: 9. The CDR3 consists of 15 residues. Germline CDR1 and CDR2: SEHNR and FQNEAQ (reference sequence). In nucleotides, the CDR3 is TGTGCCAGCAGCCCCGACGGGACAGACTATCAGCCCCAGCATTTT. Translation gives CASSPDGTDYQPQHF.

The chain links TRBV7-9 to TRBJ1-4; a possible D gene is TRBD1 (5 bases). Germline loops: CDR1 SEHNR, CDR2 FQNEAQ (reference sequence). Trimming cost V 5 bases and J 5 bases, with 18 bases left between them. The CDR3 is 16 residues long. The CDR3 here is CASSLLEGLSNEKLFF. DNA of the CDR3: TGTGCCAGCAGCCTTCTAGAGGGACTCTCAAATGAAAAACTGTTTTTT. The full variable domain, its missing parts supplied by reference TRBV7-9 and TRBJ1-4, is DTGVSQNPRHKITKRGQNVTFRCDPISEHNRLYWYRQTLGQGPEFLTYFQNEAQLEKSRLLSDRFSAERPKGSFSTLEIQRTEQGDSAMYLCASSLLEGLSNEKLFFGSGTQLSVL.

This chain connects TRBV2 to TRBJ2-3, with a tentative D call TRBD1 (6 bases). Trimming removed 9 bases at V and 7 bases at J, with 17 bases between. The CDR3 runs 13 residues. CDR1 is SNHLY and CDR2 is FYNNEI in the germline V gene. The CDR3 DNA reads TGTGCCAGAAATAACAGGGATTGGCATACGCAGTATTTT. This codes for CARNNRDWHTQYF. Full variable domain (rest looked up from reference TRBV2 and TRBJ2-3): EPEVTQTPSHQVTQMGQEVILRCVPISNHLYFYWYRQILGQKVEFLVSFYNNEISEKSEIFDDQFSVERPDGSNFTLKIRSTKLEDSAMYFCARNNRDWHTQYFGPGTRLTVL.

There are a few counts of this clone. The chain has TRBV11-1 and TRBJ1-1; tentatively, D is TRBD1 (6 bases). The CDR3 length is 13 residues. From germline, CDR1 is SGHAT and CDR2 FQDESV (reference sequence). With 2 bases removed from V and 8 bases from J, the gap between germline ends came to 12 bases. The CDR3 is CASSLQDSPEAFF. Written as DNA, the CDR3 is TGTGCCAGCAGCTTACAGGACAGCCCCGAAGCTTTCTTT.

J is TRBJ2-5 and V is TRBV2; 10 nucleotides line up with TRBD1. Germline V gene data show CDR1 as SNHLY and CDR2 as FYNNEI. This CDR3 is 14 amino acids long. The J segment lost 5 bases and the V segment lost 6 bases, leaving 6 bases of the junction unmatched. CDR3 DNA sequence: TGTGCCAGCAGGGGGGACAGGGGAAGGGAGACCCAGTACTTC. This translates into CASRGDRGRETQYF.

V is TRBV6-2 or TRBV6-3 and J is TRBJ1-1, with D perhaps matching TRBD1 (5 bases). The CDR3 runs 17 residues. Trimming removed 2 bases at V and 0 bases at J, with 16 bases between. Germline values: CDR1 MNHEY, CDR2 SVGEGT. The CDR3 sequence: CASSYRAGMTMNTEAFF. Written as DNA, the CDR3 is TGTGCCAGCAGTTACCGGGCAGGGATGACGATGAACACTGAAGCTTTCTTT.

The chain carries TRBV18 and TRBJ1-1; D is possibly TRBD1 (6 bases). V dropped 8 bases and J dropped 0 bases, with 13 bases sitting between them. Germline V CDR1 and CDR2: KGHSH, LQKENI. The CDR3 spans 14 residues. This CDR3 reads CASRGRSMNTEAFF. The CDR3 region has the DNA TGTGCCAGCCGGGGGCGTAGTATGAACACTGAAGCTTTCTTT.